This entry lists 28 T cell receptor beta chains sequenced from one sample in a study of T cell repertoires in cytomegalovirus infection. Via MiXCR, TCRdb re-called the reads, giving one row per CDR3 protein. In the table there are approximately 750,000 distinct CDR3 sequences, 35% to 45% of which are singletons. Input material: PBMCs. Receptors originate from a human donor in good health (CMV status not recorded). Some clones in this sample may be carry-over from other donors' samples.

This clonotype came up a few times. The gene calls are TRBV7-2 and TRBJ1-5; maybe TRBD1 (5 bases). This CDR3 is built from 15 residues. In germline, CDR1 is SGHTA, CDR2 FQGNSA. Trimming took 3 bases from V and 3 from J, leaving 12 bases between them. CDR3 nucleotide sequence: TGTGCCAGCAGCTTGAGGGGCACGGACAATCAGCCCCAGCATTTT. Translated: CASSLRGTDNQPQHF.

The V call is TRBV12-3 or TRBV12-4, the J call TRBJ1-1; D is undetermined. The CDR3 totals 11 residues. V was cut by 6 bases and J by 5 bases, with 7 bases left in between. CDR3 in DNA: TGTGCCAGCAGAATAGGGACTGAAGCTTTCTTT. Translated: CASRIGTEAFF.

This clonotype was seen a few times. The chain joins TRBV7-2 to TRBJ2-5; D remains unclear. The V end was cut by 6 bases, the J end by 0 bases, with 11 bases between. The length of the CDR3 is 14 residues. Per the germline V gene, CDR1 is SGHTA and CDR2 is FQGNSA. The chain's CDR3 is CASRSPAYQETQYF. Here the CDR3 DNA reads TGTGCCAGCAGGTCCCCGGCGTACCAAGAGACCCAGTACTTC.

The rearrangement links TRBV5-6 to TRBJ2-7; 12 nucleotides match TRBD2. The CDR3 consists of 16 residues. J gave up 0 bases and V 4 bases, and 5 bases lay outside the gene matches. From germline, CDR1 is SGHDT and CDR2 YYEEEE. In DNA form, the CDR3 reads TGTGCCAGCAGCGCAAGGACTAGCGGGAACTCCTACGAGCAGTACTTC. Encoded protein: CASSARTSGNSYEQYF.

V is TRBV6-2 or TRBV6-3 and J is TRBJ2-1, with TRBD2 identical over 9 bases. The germline V gene encodes CDR1 MNHEY and CDR2 SVGEGT. This CDR3 is 13 amino acids long. V lost 9 bases to trimming and J lost 3 bases; unmatched junction nucleotides: 3. CDR3 region: CASRLADYNEQFF. CDR3 bases: TGTGCCAGTCGACTAGCGGACTACAATGAGCAGTTCTTC.

The CDR3 bases are TGTGCCAGCAGCCCCATGGACCGTGGGGATACGCAGTATTTT. Protein sequence: CASSPMDRGDTQYF. This sequence joins TRBV7-9 and TRBJ2-3, with D hard to call. With 5 bases removed from V and 6 bases from J, the gap between germline ends came to 15 bases. The germline gives CDR1 SEHNR, CDR2 FQNEAQ (reference sequence). CDR3 length: 14 residues.

This clonotype was counted ten times or more. The chain employs TRBV7-2 and TRBJ1-2; D perhaps matches TRBD1 (5 bases). The CDR3 runs 18 residues. The germline V gene has CDR1 SGHTA and CDR2 FQGNSA. The ends were cut back, 0 bases at V and 0 bases at J, with 17 bases in the middle. CDR3 DNA: TGTGCCAGCAGCTTAGCGCGGGGCTGGAGGCTCCCTAACTATGGCTACACCTTC. This codes for CASSLARGWRLPNYGYTF.

V and J are TRBV6-6 and TRBJ1-1; D is unresolved. The CDR3 sequence is 11 residues long. Trimming stripped 7 bases from V and 3 bases from J, with 6 bases between. Germline CDR1 and CDR2: MNHNY and SVGAGI (reference sequence). The CDR3 DNA is TGTGCCAGCAACGGTGACACTGAAGCTTTCTTT. This codes for CASNGDTEAFF.

This chain connects TRBV5-8 to TRBJ1-4, with TRBD1 matching 9 bases. After removal of 2 bases from V and 6 bases from J, the junction contained 5 bases not matched to a gene. In germline, CDR1 is SGHTS, CDR2 YDEGEE. The CDR3 length is 15 residues. CDR3 region: CASSLPGQGHEKLFF. DNA for the CDR3: TGTGCCAGCAGCTTACCGGGACAGGGCCATGAAAAACTGTTTTTT.

At least ten counts were recorded for this clonotype. V is TRBV12-3 or TRBV12-4 and J is TRBJ2-5; 11 bases map to TRBD1. V trimming: 7 bases; J trimming: 9 bases; junction bases outside the gene matches: 10. The CDR3 covers 14 residues. CDR3 protein: CASMLTGQGAPQYF. In DNA, the CDR3 is TGTGCCAGCATGCTTACTGGACAGGGGGCTCCCCAGTACTTC.

In DNA, the CDR3 is TGTGCCAGAAGCCAAGCACCTAGCGGGGGCCCAGATACGCAGTATTTT. Protein product: CARSQAPSGGPDTQYF. The rearrangement uses TRBV5-3 and TRBJ2-3; TRBD2 aligns across 10 bases. TRBV5-3 is an ORF, and what it does is uncertain. This CDR3 is built from 16 residues. After removal of 4 bases from V and 4 bases from J, the junction contained 9 bases not matched to a gene.

This clonotype was observed a handful of times. The CDR3 loop reads CASGRAVGKLFF. CDR3 bases: TGTGCCAGCGGGCGGGCCGTCGGGAAACTGTTTTTT. The J gene is TRBJ1-4, the V gene TRBV6-1; D not resolved. Germline V gene data show CDR1 as MNHNS and CDR2 as SASEGT. The CDR3 runs 12 residues. V gave up 8 bases and J gave up 11 bases, with 15 bases separating them.

This clonotype was seen many times. The chain recombines TRBV7-9 with TRBJ1-2, with no clear D. This CDR3 comprises 15 residues. CDR1 SEHNR and CDR2 FQNEAQ come from the germline V gene (reference sequence). With 3 bases removed from V and 0 bases from J, the gap between germline ends came to 11 bases. The CDR3 loop reads CASSFGDGANYGYTF. DNA for the CDR3: TGTGCCAGCAGCTTCGGTGACGGAGCTAACTATGGCTACACCTTC.

CDR3 amino acids: CASSPRSRADEQYF. The CDR3 DNA reads TGTGCCAGCAGCCCGAGATCCAGGGCCGACGAGCAGTACTTC. V usage is TRBV5-4 and J usage is TRBJ2-7; a possible D gene is TRBD1 (5 bases). This CDR3 region has 14 residues. The ends were cut back, 4 bases at V and 5 bases at J, with 16 bases in the middle. Germline V lookup: CDR1 SGHNT, CDR2 YYREEE (reference sequence).

The V and J genes are TRBV12-3 or TRBV12-4 and TRBJ1-1, with TRBD1 identical over 7 bases. The CDR3 totals 12 residues. In DNA form, the CDR3 reads TGTGTGAGCAGGGACAGGAACACTGAAGCTTTCTTT. Amino acids: CVSRDRNTEAFF.

V usage is TRBV7-3 and J usage is TRBJ1-2; D is unresolved. This CDR3 is 15 amino acids long. The V end was cut by 3 bases, the J end by 4 bases, with 15 bases between. Germline assignment: CDR1 SGHTA and CDR2 FQGTGA. The CDR3 reads CASSLAGNGGYGYTF. The CDR3 nucleotides read TGTGCCAGCAGCTTGGCGGGGAATGGAGGCTATGGCTACACCTTC.

This clonotype appeared a few times. The chain links TRBV2 to TRBJ2-6; D is unclear. This CDR3 is 18 amino acids long. Germline loops: CDR1 SNHLY, CDR2 FYNNEI. V was shortened by 3 bases and J by 0 bases, with 15 bases between the two germline ends. CDR3 amino acids: CASSDPPIAFSGANVLTF. Written as DNA, the CDR3 is TGTGCCAGCAGTGACCCTCCCATCGCCTTCTCTGGGGCCAACGTCCTGACTTTC.

The CDR3 loop is CASSLPRTDPEAFF. CDR3 in DNA: TGTGCCAGCAGTTTACCCAGGACAGACCCTGAAGCTTTCTTT. The rearrangement links TRBV28 to TRBJ1-1, with D perhaps TRBD1 (6 bases). V was trimmed by 2 bases and J by 6 bases, leaving 13 bases between them. In germline, CDR1 is MDHEN, CDR2 SYDVKM. The CDR3 length is 14 residues.

The rearrangement links TRBV28 to TRBJ2-2, with TRBD2 matching over 16 bases. The CDR3 is 19 amino acids. Germline trimming cut 2 bases from V and 4 bases from J; bases unmatched to any gene: 7. Looked up from germline, CDR1 is MDHEN and CDR2 is SYDVKM. The CDR3 DNA sequence: TGTGCCAGCAGTTTAAAGGGACTAGCGGGAGGGCCGAGCACCGGGGAGCTGTTTTTT. Protein: CASSLKGLAGGPSTGELFF. Together with reference TRBV28 and TRBJ2-2, the CDR3 gives the full variable domain: DVKVTQSSRYLVKRTGEKVFLECVQDMDHENMFWYRQDPGLGLRLIYFSYDVKMKEKGDIPEGYSVSREKKERFSLILESASTNQTSMYLCASSLKGLAGGPSTGELFFGEGSRLTVL.

The chain is built from TRBV25-1 and TRBJ1-2; TRBD1 is a possible D gene (5 bases). V was cut by 3 bases and J by 8 bases, with 13 bases left in between. This CDR3 is 13 amino acids long. Germline V CDR1 and CDR2: MGHDK, SYGVNS. CDR3 nucleotides: TGTGCCAGCAGTGATGCACAGGTGCCCGGCTACACCTTC. Amino acids: CASSDAQVPGYTF.

The CDR3 bases are TGTGCCAGCAGTTTATGGGGAGGGGGACGCACAGATACGCAGTATTTT. It is translated as CASSLWGGGRTDTQYF. The chain uses TRBV27 and TRBJ2-3, with D perhaps TRBD2 (7 bases). V was trimmed by 1 base and J by 1 base, leaving 12 bases between them. Germline V gene sequence: CDR1 MNHEY, CDR2 SMNVEV (reference sequence). This CDR3 contains 16 residues.

For this clonotype: Given the absence of the conserved phenylalanine or tryptophan at the CDR3 end, a read error is likely. CDR3 loop: CASSQGQGNSPLHL. Written as DNA, the CDR3 is TGTGCCAGCAGCCAGGGACAGGGGAATTCACCCCTCCACCTT. This sequence joins TRBV3-1 and TRBJ1-6; 10 bases are a match to TRBD1. V lost 3 bases and J lost 7; bases outside the gene matches: 0. The CDR3 has 14 amino acids. Germline CDR1 is LGHDT and CDR2 is YNNKEL (reference sequence).

The CDR3: CASSYFSGGTYEQYF. CDR3 DNA: TGTGCCAGCAGCTACTTTAGCGGGGGGACCTACGAGCAGTACTTC. The gene calls are TRBV7-8 and TRBJ2-7, with TRBD2 matching 10 bases. The CDR3 runs to 15 residues. Germline-derived CDR1 and CDR2 are SGHVS and FQNEAQ. Losses at the gene ends were 4 bases for V and 2 bases for J; bases not matched to a gene: 5.

The chain combines TRBV5-1 with TRBJ2-2; tentatively, D is TRBD1 (5 bases). The V gene's germline CDR1 is SGHRS and CDR2 YFSETQ. Trimming took 3 bases from V and 4 from J, leaving 10 bases between them. The CDR3 covers 14 residues. CDR3: CASSSVQGTGELFF. DNA of the CDR3: TGCGCCAGCAGCTCCGTTCAGGGCACCGGGGAGCTGTTTTTT.

The V gene is TRBV28, the J gene TRBJ2-7; 12 nucleotides agree with TRBD1. CDR3 size: 16 residues. V lost 6 bases and J lost 5; bases outside the gene matches: 11. CDR1 is MDHEN and CDR2 is SYDVKM in the germline V gene. The CDR3 here is CASSSLGGTGGHEQYF. The DNA of the CDR3 is TGTGCCAGCAGCTCCCTGGGGGGGACAGGGGGCCACGAGCAGTACTTC.

This chain uses TRBV28 with TRBJ1-2; tentatively, D is TRBD1 (5 bases). The CDR3 has 14 amino acids. V was trimmed by 7 bases and J by 10 bases, leaving 22 bases between them. The germline V gene encodes CDR1 MDHEN and CDR2 SYDVKM. The CDR3 DNA reads TGTGCCAGCACCAAGGAGAGGGGTTTAGTTGTCTACACCTTC. This sequence encodes CASTKERGLVVYTF.

This clonotype was detected only once. At one end, the junction sequence differs from germline, possibly due to a read error. The chain recombines TRBV5-4 with TRBJ1-1; D is uncertain. Germline-derived CDR1 and CDR2 are SGHNT and YYREEE (reference sequence). There are 14 residues in the CDR3. The CDR3 is CASTLPGANTEDFF. CDR3 DNA sequence: TGTGCCAGCACCCTACCGGGAGCGAACACTGAAGATTTCTTT.

This sequence joins TRBV11-2 and TRBJ1-1; 7 bases agree with TRBD1. V gave up 4 bases and J gave up 6 bases; unmatched junction bases: 14. Germline CDR1 reads SGHAT; CDR2 reads FQNNGV. CDR3 length: 16 residues. Here the CDR3 DNA reads TGTGCCAGCAGCTCTACTTCCCGACAGGGTGGGGCTGAAGCTTTCTTT. Translated: CASSSTSRQGGAEAFF.